What follows describes a single TCR beta chain. The target antigen is unknown. The sample is drawn from a study of T cell responses to AZD1222 COVID-19 vaccine. TCRdb's copy holds only in-frame clones and misses some; the assay was immunoSEQ multiplex PCR. The data hold 100,000 or so clones, with roughly nine tenths observed a single time. Whole-study results and caveats: Seropositive status at baseline applied to only a handful of AZD1222 recipients. Females made up more of the donors, who were largely white British, and clonal diversity may have come out too low.

In germline, CDR1 is MNHEY, CDR2 SMNVEV (reference sequence). The CDR3 contains 11 residues. The V end was cut by 8 bases, the J end by 14 bases, with 16 bases between. The chain couples TRBV27 to TRBJ2-1; perhaps TRBD1 as D (6 bases). The sample consisted of peripheral blood, taken on day 0 of AZD1222 vaccination. The receptor comes from an adult in good health. Here the CDR3 reads CASGTGYLKFF. As DNA, the CDR3 is TGTGCCAGCGGCACAGGGTATCTTAAGTTCTTC.